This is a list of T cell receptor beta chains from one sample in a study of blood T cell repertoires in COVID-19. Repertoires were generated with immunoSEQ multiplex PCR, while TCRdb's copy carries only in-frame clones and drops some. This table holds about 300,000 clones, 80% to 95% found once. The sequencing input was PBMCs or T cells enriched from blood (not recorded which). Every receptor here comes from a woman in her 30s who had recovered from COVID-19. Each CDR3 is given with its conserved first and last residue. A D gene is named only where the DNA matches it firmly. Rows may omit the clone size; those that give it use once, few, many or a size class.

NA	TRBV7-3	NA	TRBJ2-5	TGTGCCAGCAGCTTGACAAAACAAGAGACCCAGTACTTC	CASSLTKQETQYF
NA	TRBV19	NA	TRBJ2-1	TGTGCCAGTAGACCGACTGATAGCCATTACAATGAGCAGTTCTTC	CASRPTDSHYNEQFF
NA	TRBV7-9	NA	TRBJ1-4	TGTGCCAGCAGCCTCGCCGGGACAACTGAAAAACTGTTTTTT	CASSLAGTTEKLFF
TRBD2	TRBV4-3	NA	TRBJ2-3	TGCGCCAGCAGCCAAACTGGACTAGCGGGAGGATATACAGATACGCAGTATTTT	CASSQTGLAGGYTDTQYF
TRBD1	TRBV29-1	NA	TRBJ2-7	TGCAGCGTTAAGGGACAGGGGGCGGGAGAGCAGTACTTC	CSVKGQGAGEQYF
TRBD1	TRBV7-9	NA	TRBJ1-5	TGTGCCACCGCAGGGGGGATAAGCAATCAGCCCCAGCATTTT	CATAGGISNQPQHF
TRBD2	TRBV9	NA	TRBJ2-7	TGTGCCAGCAGTCAAGGACTAGCGGGAGCGGTAGAGCAGTACTTC	CASSQGLAGAVEQYF
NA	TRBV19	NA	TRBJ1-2	TGTGCCAGCCTCCTGGGCAGAAGCGGCTACACCTTC	CASLLGRSGYTF
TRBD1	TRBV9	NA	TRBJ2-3	TGTGCCAGCAGCAAACGATCGGGACAGGGGGCAGATACGCAGTATTTT	CASSKRSGQGADTQYF
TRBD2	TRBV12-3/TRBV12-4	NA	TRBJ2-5	TGTGCCAGCAGTTTAAGCGGGGCCCAGTACTTC	CASSLSGAQYF
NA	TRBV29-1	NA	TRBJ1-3	TGCAGCGTTGAAGGAGGCAGGGACTTAGGAAACACCATATATTTT	CSVEGGRDLGNTIYF
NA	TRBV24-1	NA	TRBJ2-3	TGTGCCACCAGTGATCACAGGGATACGCAGTATTTT	CATSDHRDTQYF
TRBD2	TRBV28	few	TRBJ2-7	TGTGCCAGCAGGATTTCCGGGACTACCGCCTACGAGCAGTACTTC	CASRISGTTAYEQYF
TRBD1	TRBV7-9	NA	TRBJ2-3	TGTGCCAGCAGCTTACAGGGGGCCCCAGATACGCAGTATTTT	CASSLQGAPDTQYF
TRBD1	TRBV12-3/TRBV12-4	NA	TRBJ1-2	TGTGCCAGCAGCTCGGGACAGGGCGATGGCTACACCTTC	CASSSGQGDGYTF
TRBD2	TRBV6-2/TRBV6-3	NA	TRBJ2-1	TGTGCCAGCAGTTACTTCCTTGGTAGCGGGAATGATGAGCAGTTCTTC	CASSYFLGSGNDEQFF
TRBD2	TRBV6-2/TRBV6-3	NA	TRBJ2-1	TGTGCCAGCAGTCTCGGACTAGCGGGAGTGAATGAGCAGTTCTTC	CASSLGLAGVNEQFF
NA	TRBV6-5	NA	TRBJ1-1	TGTGCCAGCACCCGTACGGGAGGACAGAACACTGAAGCTTTCTTT	CASTRTGGQNTEAFF
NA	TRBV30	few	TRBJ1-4	TGTGCCTGGAGTGACACACAGGGTGGTTCTGAAAAACTGTTTTTT	CAWSDTQGGSEKLFF
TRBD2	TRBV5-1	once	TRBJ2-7	TGCGCCAGCAGCTTGGTGTCCGGGGGGTACGAGCAGTACTTC	CASSLVSGGYEQYF